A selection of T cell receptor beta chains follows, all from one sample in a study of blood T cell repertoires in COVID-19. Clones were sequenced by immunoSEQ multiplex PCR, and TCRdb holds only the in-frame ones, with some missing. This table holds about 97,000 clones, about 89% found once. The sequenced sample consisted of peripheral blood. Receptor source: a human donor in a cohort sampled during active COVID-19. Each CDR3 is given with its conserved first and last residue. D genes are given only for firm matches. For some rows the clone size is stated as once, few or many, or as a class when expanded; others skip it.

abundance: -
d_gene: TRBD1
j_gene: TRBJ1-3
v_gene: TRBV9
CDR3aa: CASSVGDRVGNTIYF
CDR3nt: TGTGCCAGCAGCGTAGGAGACAGGGTAGGAAACACCATATATTTT

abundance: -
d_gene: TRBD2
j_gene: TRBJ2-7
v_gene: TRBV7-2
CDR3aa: CASSFRLASHEQYF
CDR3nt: TGTGCCAGCAGCTTCAGACTAGCGTCCCACGAGCAGTACTTC

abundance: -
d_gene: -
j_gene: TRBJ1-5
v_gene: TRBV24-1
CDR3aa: CATSKVLGLAGQPQHF
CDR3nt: TGTGCCACCAGTAAAGTTTTGGGGCTGGCCGGGCAGCCCCAGCATTTT

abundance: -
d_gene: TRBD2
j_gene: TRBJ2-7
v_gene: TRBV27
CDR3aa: CASRKSRGTSELYEQYF
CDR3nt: TGTGCCAGCAGAAAATCCCGTGGGACTAGCGAACTCTACGAGCAGTACTTC

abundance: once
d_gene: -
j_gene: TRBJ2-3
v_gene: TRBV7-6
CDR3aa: CASSLARRGRTRADTQYF
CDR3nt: TGTGCCAGCAGCTTAGCGCGGAGAGGGCGGACTCGGGCAGATACGCAGTATTTT

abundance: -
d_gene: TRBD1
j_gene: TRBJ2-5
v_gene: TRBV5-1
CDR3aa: CASSLGTGEPETQYF
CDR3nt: TGCGCCAGCAGCTTGGGGACAGGGGAGCCGGAGACCCAGTACTTC

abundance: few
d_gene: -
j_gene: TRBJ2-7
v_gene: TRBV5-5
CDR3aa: CASSLRSSYEQYF
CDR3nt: TGTGCCAGCAGCTTGAGGAGTTCCTACGAGCAGTACTTC

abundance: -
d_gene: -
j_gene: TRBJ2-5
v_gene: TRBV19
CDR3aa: CASSSDLPRGETQYF
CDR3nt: TGTGCCAGTAGTTCGGACCTACCAAGAGGGGAGACCCAGTACTTC

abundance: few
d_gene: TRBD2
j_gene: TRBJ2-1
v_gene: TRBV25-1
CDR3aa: CASRFGTSGHNEQFF
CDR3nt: TGTGCCAGCAGATTTGGGACTAGCGGTCACAATGAGCAGTTCTTC

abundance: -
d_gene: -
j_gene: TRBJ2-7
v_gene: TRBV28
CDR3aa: CASSSQLVTSEQYF
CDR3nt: TGTGCCAGCAGTTCCCAACTAGTTACGAGCGAGCAGTACTTC

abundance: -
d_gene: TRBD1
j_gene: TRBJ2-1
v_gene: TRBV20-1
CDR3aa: CSASLGGAEQFF
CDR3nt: TGCAGTGCTAGTCTAGGGGGCGCGGAGCAGTTCTTC

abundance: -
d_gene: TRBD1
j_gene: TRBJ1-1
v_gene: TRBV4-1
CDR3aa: CASSRGGTGNTEAFF
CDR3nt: TGCGCCAGCAGCCGTGGGGGGACAGGGAACACTGAAGCTTTCTTT

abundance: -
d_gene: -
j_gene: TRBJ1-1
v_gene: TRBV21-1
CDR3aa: CASSRARTGFDTEAFF
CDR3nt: TGTGCCAGCAGCCGAGCCAGGACAGGGTTCGACACTGAAGCTTTCTTT

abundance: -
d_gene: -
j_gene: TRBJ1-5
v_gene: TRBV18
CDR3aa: CASSPGRLNQPQHF
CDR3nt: TGTGCCAGCTCTCCGGGGAGACTCAATCAGCCCCAGCATTTT

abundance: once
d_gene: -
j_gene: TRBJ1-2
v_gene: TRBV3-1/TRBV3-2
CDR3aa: CASSQVPGQVYGYTF
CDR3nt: TGTGCCAGCAGCCAAGTACCGGGACAAGTCTATGGCTACACCTTC

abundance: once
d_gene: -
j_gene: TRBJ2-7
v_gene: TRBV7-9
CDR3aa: CASSPPGGRVFYF
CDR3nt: TGTGCCAGCAGCCCGCCGGGGGGCAGGGTATTTTACTTC

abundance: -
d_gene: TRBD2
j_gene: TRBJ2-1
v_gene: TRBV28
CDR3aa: CASSPQGLADNEQFF
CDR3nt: TGTGCCAGCAGTCCACAGGGACTAGCGGACAATGAGCAGTTCTTC

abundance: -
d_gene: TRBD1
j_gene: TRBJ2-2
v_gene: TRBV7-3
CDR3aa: CASSSMDRAAGELFF
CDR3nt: TGTGCCAGCAGCTCCATGGACAGGGCCGCCGGGGAGCTGTTTTTT

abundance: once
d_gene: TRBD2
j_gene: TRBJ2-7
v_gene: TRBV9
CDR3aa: CASSGLGASGGYEQYF
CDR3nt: TGTGCCAGCAGCGGGCTCGGGGCTAGCGGGGGCTACGAGCAGTACTTC

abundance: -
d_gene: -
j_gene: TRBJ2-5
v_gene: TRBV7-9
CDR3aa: CASSSPSTDQGETQYF
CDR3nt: TGTGCCAGCAGCTCCCCATCCACGGACCAGGGGGAGACCCAGTACTTC

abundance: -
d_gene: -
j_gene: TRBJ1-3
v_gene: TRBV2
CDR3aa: CASSKLMADLGNTIYF
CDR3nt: TGTGCCAGCAGTAAACTAATGGCAGATCTTGGAAACACCATATATTTT

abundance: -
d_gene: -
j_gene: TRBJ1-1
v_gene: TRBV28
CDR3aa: CASSLSGGDPEAFF
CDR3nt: TGTGCCAGCAGTCTCAGCGGGGGGGACCCTGAAGCTTTCTTT

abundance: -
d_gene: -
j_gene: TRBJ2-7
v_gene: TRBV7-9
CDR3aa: CASSKTTSYEQYF
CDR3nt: TGTGCCAGCAGCAAGACAACTAGCTACGAGCAGTACTTC

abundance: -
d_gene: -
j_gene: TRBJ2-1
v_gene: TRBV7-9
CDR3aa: CASSATRDKENYNEQFF
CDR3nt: TGTGCCAGCAGCGCTACCCGGGACAAAGAAAACTACAATGAGCAGTTCTTC

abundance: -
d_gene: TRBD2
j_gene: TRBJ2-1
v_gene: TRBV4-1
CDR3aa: CASSQEGGRLYNEQFF
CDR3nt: TGCGCCAGCAGCCAAGAGGGCGGGAGGCTCTACAATGAGCAGTTCTTC

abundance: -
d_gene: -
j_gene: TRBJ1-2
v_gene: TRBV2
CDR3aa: CASTSGISYGYTF
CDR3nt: TGTGCCAGCACGTCAGGGATTAGCTATGGCTACACCTTC

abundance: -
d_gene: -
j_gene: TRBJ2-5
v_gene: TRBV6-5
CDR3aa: CASSYLGTQYF
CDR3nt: TGTGCCAGCAGTTACCTCGGGACCCAGTACTTC

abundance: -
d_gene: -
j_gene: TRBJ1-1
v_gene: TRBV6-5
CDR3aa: CASSYLRMNTEAFF
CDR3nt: TGTGCCAGCAGTTACCTGCGGATGAACACTGAAGCTTTCTTT

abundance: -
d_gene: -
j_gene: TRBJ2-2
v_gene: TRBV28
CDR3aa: CASSLLAETGELFF
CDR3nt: TGTGCCAGCAGTTTACTAGCAGAGACCGGGGAGCTGTTTTTT

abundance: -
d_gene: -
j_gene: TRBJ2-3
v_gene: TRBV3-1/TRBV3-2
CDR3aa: CASSQTKQGYTQYF
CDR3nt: TGTGCCAGCAGCCAAACAAAACAGGGCTATACGCAGTATTTT

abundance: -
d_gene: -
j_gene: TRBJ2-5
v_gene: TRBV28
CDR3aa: CASSLLGREETQYF
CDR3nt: TGTGCCAGCAGTTTGCTGGGGCGTGAGGAGACCCAGTACTTC

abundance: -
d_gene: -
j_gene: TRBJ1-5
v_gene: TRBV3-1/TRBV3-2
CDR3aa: CASSHRGGNQPQHF
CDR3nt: TGTGCCAGCAGCCACAGGGGTGGCAATCAGCCCCAGCATTTT

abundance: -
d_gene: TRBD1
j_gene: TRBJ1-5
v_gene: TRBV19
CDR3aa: CASIGQGTQPQHF
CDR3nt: TGTGCCAGTATCGGACAGGGGACTCAGCCCCAGCATTTT

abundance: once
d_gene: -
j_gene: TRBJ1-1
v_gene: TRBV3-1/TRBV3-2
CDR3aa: CASSPAAINTEAFF
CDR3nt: TGTGCCAGCAGCCCAGCGGCGATTAACACTGAAGCTTTCTTT

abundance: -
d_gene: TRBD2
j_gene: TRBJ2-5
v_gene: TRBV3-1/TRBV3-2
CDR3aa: CASSPRSAGDIETQYF
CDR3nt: TGTGCCAGCAGCCCCCGTTCTGCGGGAGATATCGAGACCCAGTACTTC

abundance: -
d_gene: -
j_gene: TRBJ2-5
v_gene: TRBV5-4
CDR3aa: CASSFRRESNTIKYF
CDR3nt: TGTGCCAGCAGCTTCCGTCGGGAGTCCAACACGATAAAGTACTTC

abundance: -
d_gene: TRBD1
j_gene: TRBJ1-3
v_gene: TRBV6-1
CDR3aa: CASSGQGANSGNTIYF
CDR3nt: TGTGCCAGCAGTGGACAGGGGGCAAACTCTGGAAACACCATATATTTT

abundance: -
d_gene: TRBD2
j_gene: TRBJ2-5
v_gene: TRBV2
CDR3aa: CASSGVSSGIQETQYF
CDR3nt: TGTGCCAGCAGTGGCGTATCTAGCGGGATCCAAGAGACCCAGTACTTC

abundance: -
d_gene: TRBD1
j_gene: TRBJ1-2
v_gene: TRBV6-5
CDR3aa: CASSYSRQGDLYGYTF
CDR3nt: TGTGCCAGCAGTTACTCGAGACAGGGGGATTTATATGGCTACACCTTC

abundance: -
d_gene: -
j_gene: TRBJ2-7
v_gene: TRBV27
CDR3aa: CASSLPSYEQYF
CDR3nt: TGTGCCAGCAGTCTCCCCTCCTACGAGCAGTACTTC

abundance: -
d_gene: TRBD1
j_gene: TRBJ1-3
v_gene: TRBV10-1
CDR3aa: CASSLRTGLFSGNTIYF
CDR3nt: TGCGCCAGCAGTTTAAGGACAGGCCTCTTCTCTGGAAACACCATATATTTT

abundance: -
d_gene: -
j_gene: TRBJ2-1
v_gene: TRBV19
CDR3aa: CASTLGVSSYNEQFF
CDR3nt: TGTGCCAGTACCTTGGGCGTGAGCTCCTACAATGAGCAGTTCTTC

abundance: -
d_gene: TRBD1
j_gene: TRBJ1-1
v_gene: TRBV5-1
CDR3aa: CASSLRQGNTEAFF
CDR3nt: TGCGCCAGCAGCTTAAGACAGGGGAACACTGAAGCTTTCTTT

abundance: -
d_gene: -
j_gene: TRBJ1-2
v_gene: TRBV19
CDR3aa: CASSSPGINYGYTF
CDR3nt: TGTGCCAGTAGTTCGCCGGGAATTAACTATGGCTACACCTTC

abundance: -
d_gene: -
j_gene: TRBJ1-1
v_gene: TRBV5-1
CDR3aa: CASTLTGYTEAFF
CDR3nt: TGCGCCAGCACCCTGACAGGCTACACTGAAGCTTTCTTT

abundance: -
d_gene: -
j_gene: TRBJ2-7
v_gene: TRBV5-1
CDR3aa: CASSLGQVGYEQYF
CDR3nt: TGCGCCAGCAGCCTGGGGCAGGTCGGCTACGAGCAGTACTTC

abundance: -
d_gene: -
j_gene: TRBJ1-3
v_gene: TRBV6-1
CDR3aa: CASSEVAEASGNTIYF
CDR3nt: TGTGCCAGCAGTGAAGTGGCCGAGGCCTCTGGAAACACCATATATTTT

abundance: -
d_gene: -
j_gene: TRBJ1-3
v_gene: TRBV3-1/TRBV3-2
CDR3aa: CASSQEALVAASGNTIYF
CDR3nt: TGTGCCAGCAGCCAAGAGGCCCTTGTCGCGGCATCTGGAAACACCATATATTTT

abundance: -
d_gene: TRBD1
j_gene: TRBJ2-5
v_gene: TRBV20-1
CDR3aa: CSASVYRGLETQYF
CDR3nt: TGCAGTGCTAGTGTATACAGGGGGCTAGAGACCCAGTACTTC

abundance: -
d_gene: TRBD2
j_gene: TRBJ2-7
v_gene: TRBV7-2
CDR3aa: CASSSGLAGGAYEQYF
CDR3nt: TGTGCCAGCAGCTCCGGACTAGCGGGAGGCGCCTACGAGCAGTACTTC

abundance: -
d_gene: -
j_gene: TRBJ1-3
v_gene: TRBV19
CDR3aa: CASSTDIHSGNTIYF
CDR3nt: TGTGCCAGTAGTACCGACATTCACTCTGGAAACACCATATATTTT

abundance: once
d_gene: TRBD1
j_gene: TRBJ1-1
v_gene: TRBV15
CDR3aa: CATSRQGAGTEAFF
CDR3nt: TGTGCCACCAGCAGACAGGGGGCTGGCACTGAAGCTTTCTTT

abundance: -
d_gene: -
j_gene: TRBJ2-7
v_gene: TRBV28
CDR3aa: CASSLSGKHEQYF
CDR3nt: TGTGCCAGCAGTTTGTCGGGAAAGCACGAGCAGTACTTC

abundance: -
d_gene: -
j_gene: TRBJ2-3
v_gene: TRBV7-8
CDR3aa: CASSLVGSSGYPTDTQYF
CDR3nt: TGTGCCAGCAGCTTAGTCGGCAGTAGCGGTTACCCCACAGATACGCAGTATTTT

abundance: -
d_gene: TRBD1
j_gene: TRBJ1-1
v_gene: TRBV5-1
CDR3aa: CASSDRTGEAFF
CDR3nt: TGCGCCAGCAGCGATAGGACAGGGGAAGCTTTCTTT

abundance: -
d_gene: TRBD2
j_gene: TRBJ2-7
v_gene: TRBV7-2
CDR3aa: CASSLIGGRNRGEQYF
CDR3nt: TGTGCCAGCAGCTTAATTGGCGGGAGGAACCGGGGCGAGCAGTACTTC

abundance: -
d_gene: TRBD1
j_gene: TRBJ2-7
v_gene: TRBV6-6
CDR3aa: CASSHRRGQQYEQYF
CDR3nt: TGTGCCAGCAGTCATAGACGGGGACAGCAATACGAGCAGTACTTC